The source of this T cell receptor (beta chain) is a study of cytomegalovirus exposure and HLA in healthy donors. Turning to the study itself: Both the approximately 120 validation repertoires and the 500 to 700 first-cohort repertoires used the same platform, as reported by a later analysis. Study results and caveats: Despite most TCR sequences being rare, some public TCRs occurred in many donors. TCR beta chains numbering about 160 were designated cytomegalovirus-associated. A later analysis found first-cohort TCR clusters tended to co-occur in the 90 to 150 validation repertoires.

Germline V lookup: CDR1 SGHTA, CDR2 FQGTGA. This CDR3 comprises 15 residues. Losses at the gene ends were 5 bases for V and 4 bases for J; bases not matched to a gene: 8. Assay used: immunoSEQ multiplex PCR; TCRdb lists only in-frame clones, some missing. In the table there are roughly 200,000 clones, roughly three quarters of which are singletons. As for this clone: Its antigen is unknown.

The source is a woman aged 30 to 39 in good health and CMV-seronegative. The V and J genes are TRBV7-3 and TRBJ2-3; 8 bases fit TRBD1. Sequenced sample: PBMCs. In DNA, the CDR3 is TGTGCCAGCAGCCCCCGGACAGGGTCGCCAGATACGCAGTATTTT. It is translated as CASSPRTGSPDTQYF.